This T cell receptor (beta chain) was sequenced during a study of CD8 T cells in Susac syndrome. Overall study: Eight or nine of the sequenced Susac syndrome patients were in remission, and more than 5 had active disease.

In germline, CDR1 is MNHEY, CDR2 SMNVEV (reference sequence). The CDR3 sequence is 13 residues long. V was clipped by 6 bases and J by 2 bases, with 8 bases between them. TEMRA cells were enriched by FACS, and CD4+ and CD8+ T cells were negatively isolated. Random hexamers were used to reverse transcribe 0.5 to 1 ug of RNA. One entry per CDR3 protein, called by TCRdb with MiXCR from the immunoSEQ multiplex PCR reads. The data hold 77,000 or so distinct CDR3 sequences, with approximately 94% observed a single time. Material: CD4+ T cells from PBMCs. The V gene is TRBV27, the J gene TRBJ1-5; D gene uncertain. The receptor comes from a human donor with Susac syndrome. The chain's CDR3 is CASSLVGNQPQHF. The CDR3, as DNA: TGTGCCAGCAGCTTAGTCGGCAATCAGCCCCAGCATTTT.